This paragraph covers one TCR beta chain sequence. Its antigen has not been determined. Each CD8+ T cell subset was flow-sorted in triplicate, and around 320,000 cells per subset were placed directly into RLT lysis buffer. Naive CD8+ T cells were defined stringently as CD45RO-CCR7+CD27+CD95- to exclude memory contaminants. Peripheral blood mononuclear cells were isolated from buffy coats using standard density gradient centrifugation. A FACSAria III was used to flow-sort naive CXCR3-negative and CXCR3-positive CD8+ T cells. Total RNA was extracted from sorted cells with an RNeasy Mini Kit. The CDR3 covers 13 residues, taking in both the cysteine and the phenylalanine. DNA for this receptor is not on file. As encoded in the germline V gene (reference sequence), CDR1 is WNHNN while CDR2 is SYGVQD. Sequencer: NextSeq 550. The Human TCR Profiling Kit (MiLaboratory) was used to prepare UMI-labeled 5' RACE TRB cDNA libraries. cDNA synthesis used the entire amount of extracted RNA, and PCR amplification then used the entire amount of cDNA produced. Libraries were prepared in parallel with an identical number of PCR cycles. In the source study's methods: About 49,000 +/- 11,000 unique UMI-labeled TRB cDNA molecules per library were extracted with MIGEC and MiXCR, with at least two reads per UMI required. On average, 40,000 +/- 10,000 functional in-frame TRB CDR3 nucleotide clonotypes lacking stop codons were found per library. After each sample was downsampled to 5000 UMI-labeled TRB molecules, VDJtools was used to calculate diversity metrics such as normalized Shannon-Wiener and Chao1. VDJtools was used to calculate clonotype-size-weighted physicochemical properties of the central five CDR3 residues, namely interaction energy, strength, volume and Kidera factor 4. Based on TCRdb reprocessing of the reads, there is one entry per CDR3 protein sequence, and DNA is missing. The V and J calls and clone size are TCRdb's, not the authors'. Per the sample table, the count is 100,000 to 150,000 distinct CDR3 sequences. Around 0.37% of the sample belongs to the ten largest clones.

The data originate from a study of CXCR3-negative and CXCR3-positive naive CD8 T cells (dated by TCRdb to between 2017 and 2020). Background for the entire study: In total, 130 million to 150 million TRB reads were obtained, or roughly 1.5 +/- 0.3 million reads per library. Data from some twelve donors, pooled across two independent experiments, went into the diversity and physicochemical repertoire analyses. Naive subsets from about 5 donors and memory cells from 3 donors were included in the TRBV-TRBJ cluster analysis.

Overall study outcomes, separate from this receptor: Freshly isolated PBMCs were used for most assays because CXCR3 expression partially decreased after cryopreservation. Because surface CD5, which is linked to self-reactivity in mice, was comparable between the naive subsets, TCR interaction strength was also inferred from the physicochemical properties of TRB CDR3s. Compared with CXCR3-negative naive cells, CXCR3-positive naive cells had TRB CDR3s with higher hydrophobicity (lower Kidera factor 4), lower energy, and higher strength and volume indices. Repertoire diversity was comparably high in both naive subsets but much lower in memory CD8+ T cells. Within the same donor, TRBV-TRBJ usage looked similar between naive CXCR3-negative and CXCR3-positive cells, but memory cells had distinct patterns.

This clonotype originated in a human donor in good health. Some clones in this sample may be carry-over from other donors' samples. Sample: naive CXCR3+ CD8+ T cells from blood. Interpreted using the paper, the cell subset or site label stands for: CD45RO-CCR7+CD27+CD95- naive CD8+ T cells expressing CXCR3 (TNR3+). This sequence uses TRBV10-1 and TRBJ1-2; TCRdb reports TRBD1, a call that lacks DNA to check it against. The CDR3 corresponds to CASRQGTGYGYTF.